Below are 20 T cell receptor beta chains sequenced from a single sample in a study of blood T cells in healthy people across ages. The second PCR ran about 6 to 11 cycles with a sample-barcoded 5' primer and J-beta primers. One entry per CDR3 protein results from TCRdb running MiXCR on the 5' RACE reads. The table has around 1.5 million distinct CDR3 sequences, roughly 40% seen once. The sequencing sample was made of blood. These receptors originate from a young woman in good health.

The rearrangement uses TRBV12-3 or TRBV12-4 and TRBJ2-2; 7 bases are shared with TRBD1. The CDR3 covers 15 residues. The junction had 11 bases not matched to a gene; V was cut back by 7 bases and J by 6 bases. The chain's CDR3 is CASTLRQGAPGELFF. CDR3 coding DNA: TGTGCCAGCACACTCCGACAGGGAGCCCCCGGGGAGCTGTTTTTT.

The rearrangement joins TRBV6-2 or TRBV6-3 to TRBJ1-6, with D unresolved. In germline, CDR1 is MNHEY, CDR2 SVGEGT. This CDR3 is 15 amino acids long. Trimming left V 6 bases short and J 6 bases short, with 15 bases between. CDR3 nucleotide sequence: TGTGCCAGCAGACCTCTCCGGATTGGTAATTCACCCCTCCACTTT. Translating gives CASRPLRIGNSPLHF.

This chain uses TRBV9 with TRBJ1-2, with a possible D match to TRBD1 (5 bases). Germline CDR1 is SGDLS and CDR2 is YYNGEE. V gave up 3 bases and J gave up 2 bases, with 23 bases separating them. The CDR3 has 18 residues. CDR3 in amino acids: CASSAQIGATRANYGYTF. CDR3 bases: TGTGCCAGCAGCGCTCAAATCGGGGCCACGAGGGCGAACTATGGCTACACCTTC.

V and J are TRBV27 and TRBJ2-2, with D possibly being TRBD2 (8 bases). Trimming removed 8 bases from V and 4 bases from J, with 17 bases in between. Germline lookup yields CDR1 MNHEY and CDR2 SMNVEV (reference sequence). The CDR3 runs 15 residues. This CDR3 reads CASRLTGTSTGELFF. The CDR3 nucleotides read TGTGCCAGCCGATTGACAGGGACTAGCACCGGGGAGCTGTTTTTT.

DNA of the CDR3: TGTGCCATCAGTGAGGCCACCCCTAGACAGGGGGACTACGAGCAGTACTTC. It translates to CAISEATPRQGDYEQYF. The chain employs TRBV10-3 and TRBJ2-7, with 9 bases matching TRBD1. The germline V gene encodes CDR1 ENHRY and CDR2 SYGVKD. Losses at the gene ends were 2 bases for V and 3 bases for J; bases not matched to a gene: 11. The length of the CDR3 is 17 residues.

The chain links TRBV20-1 to TRBJ2-1; 12 bases fit TRBD2. V lost 0 bases to trimming and J lost 9 bases; unmatched junction nucleotides: 15. This CDR3 is built from 18 residues. Germline V gene lookup returns CDR1 DFQATT and CDR2 SNEGSKA (reference sequence). This CDR3 reads CSARDQLTGLAGGVEQFF. The CDR3 DNA sequence: TGCAGTGCTAGAGACCAATTGACGGGGCTAGCGGGAGGGGTTGAGCAGTTCTTC.

The chain is built from TRBV20-1 and TRBJ2-7; tentative D call: TRBD2 (5 bases). CDR1 DFQATT and CDR2 SNEGSKA come from the germline V gene (reference sequence). V dropped 4 bases and J dropped 0 bases, with 13 bases sitting between them. The CDR3 contains 14 residues. CDR3 in amino acids: CSATPGRLSYEQYF. The CDR3 DNA reads TGCAGTGCTACGCCTGGGAGACTCTCCTACGAGCAGTACTTC.

The sample holds one count of this clonotype. A read error may explain this, as a much larger clone is one base away. The chain employs TRBV27 and TRBJ2-1, with 8 bases identical to TRBD1. The ends lost 5 bases at V and 10 bases at J; junction bases unmatched: 7. CDR3 length: 13 residues. Germline CDR1 and CDR2: MNHEY and SMNVEV (reference sequence). DNA for the CDR3: TGTGCCAGCAGTCGGGGACAGGCCTACGAGCAGTTCTTC. Translation gives CASSRGQAYEQFF.

This chain uses TRBV7-2 with TRBJ2-1, with 14 bases that match TRBD2. This CDR3 spans 14 amino acids. The germline V gene encodes CDR1 SGHTA and CDR2 FQGNSA. The ends lost 8 bases at V and 12 bases at J; junction bases unmatched: 9. CDR3 in DNA: TGTGCCAGCGGGACTAGCGGGAGTTTCGATGGGCAGTTCTTC. This encodes CASGTSGSFDGQFF.

This clonotype was detected once. The V and J genes are TRBV11-2 and TRBJ2-7, with 7 bases identical to TRBD1. TRBJ2-5 explains the end of the DNA better; the J call may be wrong. CDR3 size: 14 residues. Per the germline V gene, CDR1 is SGHAT and CDR2 is FQNNGV. The CDR3 coding sequence is TGTGCCAGCAGCTCGACAGGGTGGAGGGAGACCCAGTACTTC. It is translated as CASSSTGWRETQYF.

Ten or more counts support this clonotype. The germline gene is not matched at one end of the junction; a read error may be the cause. The V call is TRBV5-1, the J call TRBJ1-1; tentatively, D is TRBD1 (6 bases). Germline assignment: CDR1 SGHRS and CDR2 YFSETQ. The CDR3 runs to 13 residues. CDR3 bases: TGTGCCAGCAGCTGGGGACAGAACACTGAAGCTTTCTTT. Residues: CASSWGQNTEAFF.

The sample holds a few counts of this clonotype. V is TRBV6-5 and J is TRBJ1-1; a possible D gene is TRBD1 (6 bases). The CDR3 spans 14 residues. Germline loops: CDR1 MNHEY, CDR2 SVGAGI. Between the trimmed V and J ends, which lost 5 bases and 1 base, there was a span of 11 bases. Here the CDR3 DNA reads TGTGCCAGCAGTATCCTCAGGGGGAACACTGAAGCTTTCTTT. It specifies CASSILRGNTEAFF.

About this clonotype itself: A much more abundant neighbour one base away suggests this may be a read error. This rearrangement joins TRBV29-1 to TRBJ2-1; 11 bases agree with TRBD2. The V segment lost 7 bases and the J segment 5 bases; nucleotides outside the gene matches: 7. Looked up from germline, CDR1 is SQVTM and CDR2 is ANQGSEA. The CDR3 sequence is 14 residues long. Here the CDR3 DNA reads TGCAGCGCGACTAGCGGGAATACCCACAATGAGCAGTTCTTC. It encodes CSATSGNTHNEQFF.

This chain joins TRBV7-8 and TRBJ2-3; 10 bases fit TRBD1. The CDR3 runs to 16 residues. After removal of 6 bases from V and 1 base from J, the junction contained 7 bases not matched to a gene. Germline V gene sequence: CDR1 SGHVS, CDR2 FQNEAQ. CDR3 residues: CASRHRGTGGTDTQYF. CDR3 bases: TGTGCCAGCAGACATAGAGGGACAGGGGGCACAGATACGCAGTATTTT.

This clonotype was found a few times. The rearrangement joins TRBV7-2 to TRBJ2-7; 7 bases align to TRBD1. This CDR3 region has 14 residues. Germline V lookup: CDR1 SGHTA, CDR2 FQGNSA. V shed 4 bases, J shed 5 bases, and the junction held 8 bases outside the gene matches. CDR3 bases: TGTGCCAGCAGCTCACAGGGGTTAGGGCACGAGCAGTACTTC. This codes for CASSSQGLGHEQYF.

This clonotype turned up a few times. The CDR3 nucleotides are TGCAGCGTTTACCGAGACAGGGGAGACAATGAGCAGTTCTTC. Translated: CSVYRDRGDNEQFF. The rearrangement uses TRBV29-1 and TRBJ2-1; 8 positions agree with TRBD1. The CDR3 is 14 amino acids. Germline V gives CDR1 SQVTM, CDR2 ANQGSEA. The V segment lost 5 bases and the J segment 5 bases; nucleotides outside the gene matches: 8.

The chain links TRBV10-2 to TRBJ1-5, with D unresolved. Trimming took 0 bases from V and 4 from J, leaving 7 bases between them. There are 14 residues in the CDR3. Germline V gene lookup returns CDR1 WSHSY and CDR2 SAAADI. This chain's CDR3 is CASSESNINQPQHF. CDR3 bases: TGCGCCAGCAGTGAGTCCAACATTAATCAGCCCCAGCATTTT.

The V call is TRBV12-5, the J call TRBJ2-1, with D unresolved. Germline V gene data show CDR1 as LGHNT and CDR2 as FRNRAP. V was cut by 4 bases and J by 5 bases, with 18 bases left in between. The CDR3 runs 16 residues. DNA of the CDR3: TGTGCTAGTGGTTCCCGGATAGGATGGGAAGACAATGAGCAGTTCTTC. Translating it yields CASGSRIGWEDNEQFF.

The V and J genes are TRBV5-1 and TRBJ2-5; TRBD2 matches at 8 bases. The ends lost 8 bases at V and 0 bases at J; junction bases unmatched: 9. The germline V gene has CDR1 SGHRS and CDR2 YFSETQ. The CDR3 covers 15 residues. The chain's CDR3 is CARGTSGAYQETQYF. CDR3 DNA: TGCGCCAGGGGCACTAGCGGCGCGTACCAAGAGACCCAGTACTTC.

The V gene is TRBV18, the J gene TRBJ2-1, with unresolved D. The DNA end is a closer match to TRBJ2-7, so the J assignment may be wrong. The CDR3 has 15 amino acids. Germline CDR1 is KGHSH and CDR2 is LQKENI. Here the CDR3 reads CASSPMQISYNEQYF. The CDR3 DNA sequence: TGTGCCAGCTCACCAATGCAGATCTCCTACAATGAGCAGTACTTC.